This T cell receptor (beta chain) was sequenced for a study of cytomegalovirus exposure and HLA in healthy donors. A multiplex PCR was run with 60 Vbeta primers and 13 Jbeta primers. TCRdb's copy holds only in-frame clones and misses some; the assay was immunoSEQ multiplex PCR. The sample lists over 100,000 clones, around 9% occurring once. This clone was seen only a few times. Germline V gives CDR1 MGHRA, CDR2 YSYEKL. The CDR3 has 20 amino acids. V was cut by 3 bases and J by 4 bases, with 31 bases left in between. The source material was PBMCs. V and J are TRBV4-1 and TRBJ2-7; tentatively, D is TRBD2 (6 bases). This clonotype originated in a man aged 40-49 years in good health and CMV-seronegative. CDR3 nucleotides: TGCGCCAGCAGCCACCCCACCTCCGGCGGGACCCGAAAGCTCGGGTACGAGCAGTACTTC. Protein: CASSHPTSGGTRKLGYEQYF.